This TCR beta chain was profiled in a study of identical twins. This clonotype was seen a few times. Its antigen is unknown. Findings and caveats of the study: For zero-insertion analyses, partial confounding could come from invariant MAIT and iNKT cells.

Trimming pared 5 bases from V and 3 bases from J, leaving 13 bases between. Germline values: CDR1 MNHEY, CDR2 SVGEGT. The CDR3 loop spans 14 amino acids. TCRdb itself ran the 5' RACE reads through MiXCR, one entry per CDR3 protein. The sample holds 1.5 million to 2 million distinct CDR3 sequences; around 29% are singletons and the top ten take approximately 0.29%. Each donor (without exception) was a healthy Caucasian. The sample consisted of cord blood. This rearrangement joins TRBV6-2 or TRBV6-3 to TRBJ1-1; a weak D match, TRBD1 (5 bases). The sequence came from a newborn girl in good health. The CDR3 region is CASSKGSAYTEAFF. The DNA of the CDR3 is TGTGCCAGCAGTAAGGGGTCCGCGTACACTGAAGCTTTCTTT.